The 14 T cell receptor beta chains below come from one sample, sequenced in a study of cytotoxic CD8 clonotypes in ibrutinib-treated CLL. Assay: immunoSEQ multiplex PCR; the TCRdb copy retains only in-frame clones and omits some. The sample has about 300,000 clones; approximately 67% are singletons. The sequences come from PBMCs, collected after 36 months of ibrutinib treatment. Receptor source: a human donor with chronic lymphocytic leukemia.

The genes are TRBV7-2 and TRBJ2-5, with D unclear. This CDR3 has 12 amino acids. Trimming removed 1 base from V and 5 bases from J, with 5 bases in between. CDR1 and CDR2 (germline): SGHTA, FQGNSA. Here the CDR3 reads CASSLVAETQYF. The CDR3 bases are TGTGCCAGCAGCTTAGTGGCGGAGACCCAGTACTTC.

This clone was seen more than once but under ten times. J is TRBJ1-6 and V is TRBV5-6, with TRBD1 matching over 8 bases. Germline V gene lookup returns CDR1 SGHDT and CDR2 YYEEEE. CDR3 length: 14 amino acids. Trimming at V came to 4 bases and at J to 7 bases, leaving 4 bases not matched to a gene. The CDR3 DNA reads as TGTGCCAGCAGCATGACAGGGGCCAATTCACCCCTCCACTTT. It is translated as CASSMTGANSPLHF.

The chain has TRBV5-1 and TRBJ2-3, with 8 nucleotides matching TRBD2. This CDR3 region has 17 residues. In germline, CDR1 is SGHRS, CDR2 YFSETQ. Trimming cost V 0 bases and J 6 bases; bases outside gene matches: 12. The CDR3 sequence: CASSLGFIGLASDTQYF. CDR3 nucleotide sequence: TGCGCCAGCAGCTTGGGATTTATCGGACTAGCTTCCGATACGCAGTATTTT.

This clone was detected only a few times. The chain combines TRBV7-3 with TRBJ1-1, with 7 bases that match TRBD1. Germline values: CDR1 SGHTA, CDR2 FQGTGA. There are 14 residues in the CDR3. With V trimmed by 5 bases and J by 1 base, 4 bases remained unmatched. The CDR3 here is CASSPGTANTEAFF. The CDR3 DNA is TGTGCCAGCAGCCCAGGGACAGCGAACACTGAAGCTTTCTTT.

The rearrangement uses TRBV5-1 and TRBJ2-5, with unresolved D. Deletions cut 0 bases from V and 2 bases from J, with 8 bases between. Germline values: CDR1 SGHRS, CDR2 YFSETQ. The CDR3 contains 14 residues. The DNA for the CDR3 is TGCGCCAGCAGCTTGGTTCGCAGGCAAGAGACCCAGTACTTC. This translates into CASSLVRRQETQYF.

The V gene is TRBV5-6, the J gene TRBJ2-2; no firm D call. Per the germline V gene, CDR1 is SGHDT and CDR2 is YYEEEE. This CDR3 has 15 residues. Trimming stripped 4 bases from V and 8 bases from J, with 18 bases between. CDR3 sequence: CASSPLRLPLGELFF. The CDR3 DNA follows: TGTGCCAGCAGCCCGTTGAGACTCCCTCTGGGGGAGCTGTTTTTT. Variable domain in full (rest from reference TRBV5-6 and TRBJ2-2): DAGVTQSPTHLIKTRGQQVTLRCSPKSGHDTVSWYQQALGQGPQFIFQYYEEEERQRGNFPDRFSGHQFPNYSSELNVNALLLGDSALYLCASSPLRLPLGELFFGEGSRLTVL.

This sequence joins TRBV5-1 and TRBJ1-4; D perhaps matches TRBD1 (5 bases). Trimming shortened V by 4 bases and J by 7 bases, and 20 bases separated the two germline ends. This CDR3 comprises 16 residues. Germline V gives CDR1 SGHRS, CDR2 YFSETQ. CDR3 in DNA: TGCGCCAGCAGCCCCCAAGTTAGGGGTTTTGCTGAAAAACTGTTTTTT. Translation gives CASSPQVRGFAEKLFF.

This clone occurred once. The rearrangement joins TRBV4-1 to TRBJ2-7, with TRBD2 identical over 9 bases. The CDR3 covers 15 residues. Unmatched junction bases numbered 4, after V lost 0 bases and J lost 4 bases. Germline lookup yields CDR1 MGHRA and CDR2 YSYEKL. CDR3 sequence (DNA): TGCGCCAGCAGCCAAGACGAGCGGGGGGCATACGAGCAGTACTTC. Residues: CASSQDERGAYEQYF.

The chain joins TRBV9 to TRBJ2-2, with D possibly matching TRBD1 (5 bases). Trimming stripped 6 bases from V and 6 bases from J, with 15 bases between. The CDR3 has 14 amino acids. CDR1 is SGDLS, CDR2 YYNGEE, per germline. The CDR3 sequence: CASMGRGGSGELFF. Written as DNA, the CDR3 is TGTGCCAGCATGGGAAGGGGCGGCTCCGGGGAGCTGTTTTTT.

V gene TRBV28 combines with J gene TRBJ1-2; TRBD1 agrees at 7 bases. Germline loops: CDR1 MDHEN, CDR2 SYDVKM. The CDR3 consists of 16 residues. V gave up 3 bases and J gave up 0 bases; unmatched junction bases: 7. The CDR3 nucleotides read TGTGCCAGCAGTTTGTCCCGACAGGGAACTAACTATGGCTACACCTTC. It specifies CASSLSRQGTNYGYTF.

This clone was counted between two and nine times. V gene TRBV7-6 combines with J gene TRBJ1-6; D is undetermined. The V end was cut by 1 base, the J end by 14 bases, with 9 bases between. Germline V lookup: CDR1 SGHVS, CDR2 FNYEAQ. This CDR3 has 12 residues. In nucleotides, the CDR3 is TGTGCCAGCAGCTTAGAGGACGGAGCCCTCCACTTT. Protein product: CASSLEDGALHF.

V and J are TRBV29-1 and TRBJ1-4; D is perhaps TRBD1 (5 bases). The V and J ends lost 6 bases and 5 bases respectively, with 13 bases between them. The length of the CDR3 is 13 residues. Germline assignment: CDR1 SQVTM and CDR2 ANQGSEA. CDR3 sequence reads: CSVSPGTNEKLFF. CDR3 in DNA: TGCAGCGTGTCGCCAGGGACCAATGAAAAACTGTTTTTT.

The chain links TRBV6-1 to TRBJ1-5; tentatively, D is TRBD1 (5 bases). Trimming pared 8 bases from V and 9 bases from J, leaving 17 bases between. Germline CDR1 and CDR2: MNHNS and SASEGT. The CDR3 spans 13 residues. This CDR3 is CASVEGPQWPQHF. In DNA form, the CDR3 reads TGTGCCAGCGTAGAGGGACCTCAGTGGCCCCAGCATTTT.

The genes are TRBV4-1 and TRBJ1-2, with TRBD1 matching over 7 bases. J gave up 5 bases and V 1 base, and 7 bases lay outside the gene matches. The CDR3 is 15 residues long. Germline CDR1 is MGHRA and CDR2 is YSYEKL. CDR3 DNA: TGCGCCAGCAGCCAAGTATGGGACAGTATGTATGGCTACACCTTC. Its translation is CASSQVWDSMYGYTF.